This T cell receptor (beta chain) was sequenced for a study of Graves' ophthalmopathy and Graves' hyperthyroidism. Study at large: Pretreatment peripheral blood was obtained at initial diagnosis.

This CDR3 is built from 14 residues. Germline CDR1 ENHRY, CDR2 SYGVKD. The V gene end was trimmed by 6 bases and the J gene end by 6 bases; junction bases not matched to a gene: 8. RNA transcripts were the template, and TCR beta CDR3 regions were amplified from them. Amplification began with first-round RT-PCR using HTBI primers, then second-round multiplex PCR was performed. In TCRdb, the multiplex PCR reads were re-called with MiXCR into one record per CDR3 protein. The table records 680,000 or so distinct CDR3 sequences, roughly 20% of them present only once. This clonotype appeared many times. The chain has TRBV10-3 and TRBJ1-2; 9 nucleotides match TRBD1. The source of this sequence is a young woman with stable Graves' hyperthyroidism. Some clones in this sample may be carry-over from other donors' samples. The sample was peripheral blood. CDR3 loop: CAIREDRGTHGYTF. CDR3 bases: TGTGCCATCAGGGAGGACAGGGGCACCCATGGCTACACCTTC.